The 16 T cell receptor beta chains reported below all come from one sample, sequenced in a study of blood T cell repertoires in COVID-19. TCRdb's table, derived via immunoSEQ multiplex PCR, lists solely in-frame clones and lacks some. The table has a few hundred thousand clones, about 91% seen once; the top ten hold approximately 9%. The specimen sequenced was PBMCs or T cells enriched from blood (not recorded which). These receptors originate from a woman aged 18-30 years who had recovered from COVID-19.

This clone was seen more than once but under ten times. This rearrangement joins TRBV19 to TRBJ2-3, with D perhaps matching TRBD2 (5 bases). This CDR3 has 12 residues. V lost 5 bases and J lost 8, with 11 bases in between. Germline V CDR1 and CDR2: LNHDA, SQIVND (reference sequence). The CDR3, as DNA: TGTGCCAGTAGTCCGCCCGGAGGTACGCAGTATTTT. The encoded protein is CASSPPGGTQYF. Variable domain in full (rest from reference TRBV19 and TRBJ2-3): DGGITQSPKYLFRKEGQNVTLSCEQNLNHDAMYWYRQDPGQGLRLIYYSQIVNDFQKGDIAEGYSVSREKKESFPLTVTSAQKNPTAFYLCASSPPGGTQYFGPGTRLTVL.

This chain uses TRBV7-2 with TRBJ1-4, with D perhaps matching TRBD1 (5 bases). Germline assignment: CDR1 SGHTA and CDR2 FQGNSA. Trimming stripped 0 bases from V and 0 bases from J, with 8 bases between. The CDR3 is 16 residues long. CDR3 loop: CASSLAGGATNEKLFF. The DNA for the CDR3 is TGTGCCAGCAGCTTAGCGGGGGGAGCAACTAATGAAAAACTGTTTTTT. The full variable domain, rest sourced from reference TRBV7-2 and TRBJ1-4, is GAGVSQSPSNKVTEKGKDVELRCDPISGHTALYWYRQSLGQGLEFLIYFQGNSAPDKSGLPSDRFSAERTGGSVSTLTIQRTQQEDSAVYLCASSLAGGATNEKLFFGSGTQLSVL.

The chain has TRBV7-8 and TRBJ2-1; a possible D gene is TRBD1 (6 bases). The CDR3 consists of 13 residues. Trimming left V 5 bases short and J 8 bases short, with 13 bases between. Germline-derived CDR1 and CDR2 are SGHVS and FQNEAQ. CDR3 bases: TGTGCCAGCAGCCCCCACAGGGAGCATGAGCAGTTCTTC. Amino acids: CASSPHREHEQFF. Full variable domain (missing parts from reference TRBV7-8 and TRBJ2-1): GAGVSQSPRYKVAKRGQDVALRCDPISGHVSLFWYQQALGQGPEFLTYFQNEAQLDKSGLPSDRFFAERPEGSVSTLKIQRTQQEDSAVYLCASSPHREHEQFFGPGTRLTVL.

The CDR3 loop is CASSQNVAGYEQYF. CDR3 nucleotides: TGTGCCAGCAGCCAAAATGTGGCAGGCTACGAGCAGTACTTC. The chain has TRBV3-1 (or the pseudogene TRBV3-2) and TRBJ2-7; D remains ambiguous. CDR3 length: 14 residues. CDR1 is LGHDT, CDR2 YNNKEL, per germline (reference sequence). V was clipped by 2 bases and J by 3 bases, with 11 bases between them.

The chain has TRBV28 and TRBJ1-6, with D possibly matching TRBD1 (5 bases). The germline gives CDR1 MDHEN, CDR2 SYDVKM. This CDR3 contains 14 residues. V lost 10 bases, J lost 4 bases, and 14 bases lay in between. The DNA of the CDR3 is TGTGCCACCGGAGGGGATACGTATAATTCACCCCTCCACTTT. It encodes CATGGDTYNSPLHF.

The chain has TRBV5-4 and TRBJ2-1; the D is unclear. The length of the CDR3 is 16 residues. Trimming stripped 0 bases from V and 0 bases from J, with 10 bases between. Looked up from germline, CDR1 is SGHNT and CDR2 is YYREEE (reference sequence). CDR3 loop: CASSLGGGVSYNEQFF. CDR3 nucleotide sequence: TGTGCCAGCAGCTTGGGTGGCGGAGTCTCCTACAATGAGCAGTTCTTC.

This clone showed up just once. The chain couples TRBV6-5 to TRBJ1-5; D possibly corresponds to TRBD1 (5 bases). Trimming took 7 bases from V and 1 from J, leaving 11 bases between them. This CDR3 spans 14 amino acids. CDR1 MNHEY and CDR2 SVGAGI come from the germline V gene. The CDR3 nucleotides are TGTGCCAGCATGTTCGGGGGGAGCAATCAGCCCCAGCATTTT. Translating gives CASMFGGSNQPQHF.

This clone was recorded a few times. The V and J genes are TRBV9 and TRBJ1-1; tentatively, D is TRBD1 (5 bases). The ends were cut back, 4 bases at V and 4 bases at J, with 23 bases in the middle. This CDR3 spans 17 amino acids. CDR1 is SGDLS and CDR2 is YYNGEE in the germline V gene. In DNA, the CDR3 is TGTGCCAGCAGCCGCTTCGAGAAGGGGAGGGGTGGCACTGAAGCTTTCTTT. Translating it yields CASSRFEKGRGGTEAFF.

CDR3 region: CASSPPVPAGPNLLTDTQYF. DNA for the CDR3: TGTGCCAGCTCACCACCGGTTCCCGCGGGACCTAACTTACTCACAGATACGCAGTATTTT. The V gene is TRBV18, the J gene TRBJ2-3, with a tentative D call TRBD2 (6 bases). V was cut by 0 bases and J by 2 bases, with 24 bases left in between. CDR3 length: 20 amino acids. Germline CDR1 KGHSH, CDR2 LQKENI.

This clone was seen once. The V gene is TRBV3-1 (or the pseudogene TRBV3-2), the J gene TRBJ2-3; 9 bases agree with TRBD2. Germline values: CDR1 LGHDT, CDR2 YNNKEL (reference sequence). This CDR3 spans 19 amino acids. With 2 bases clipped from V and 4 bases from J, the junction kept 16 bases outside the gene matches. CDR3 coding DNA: TGTGCCAGCAGCCAAAGTGGACCTCTGGCGGGGGGGCGATCAGATACGCAGTATTTT. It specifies CASSQSGPLAGGRSDTQYF.

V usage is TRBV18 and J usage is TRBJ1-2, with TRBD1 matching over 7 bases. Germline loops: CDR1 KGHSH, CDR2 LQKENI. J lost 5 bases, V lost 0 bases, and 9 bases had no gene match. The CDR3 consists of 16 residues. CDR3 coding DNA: TGTGCCAGCTCACCACCGGCAGGGGGTTTGGGGTATGGCTACACCTTC. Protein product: CASSPPAGGLGYGYTF.

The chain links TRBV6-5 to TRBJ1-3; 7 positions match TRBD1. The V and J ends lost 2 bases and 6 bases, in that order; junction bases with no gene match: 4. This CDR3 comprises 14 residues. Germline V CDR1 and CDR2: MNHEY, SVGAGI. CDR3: CASSYMQGENTIYF. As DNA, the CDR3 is TGTGCCAGCAGTTACATGCAGGGGGAAAACACCATATATTTT.

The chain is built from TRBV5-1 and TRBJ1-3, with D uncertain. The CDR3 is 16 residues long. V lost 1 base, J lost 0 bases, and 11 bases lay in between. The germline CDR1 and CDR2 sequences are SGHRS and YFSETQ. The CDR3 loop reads CASSLYNSHSGNTIYF. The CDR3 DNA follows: TGCGCCAGCAGCTTGTACAACAGCCACTCTGGAAACACCATATATTTT.

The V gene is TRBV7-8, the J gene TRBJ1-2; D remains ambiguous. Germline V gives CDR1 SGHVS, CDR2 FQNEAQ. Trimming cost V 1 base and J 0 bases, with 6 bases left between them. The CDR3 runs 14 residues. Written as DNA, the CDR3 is TGTGCCAGCAGCTTAGACAGAGCTAACTATGGCTACACCTTC. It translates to CASSLDRANYGYTF.

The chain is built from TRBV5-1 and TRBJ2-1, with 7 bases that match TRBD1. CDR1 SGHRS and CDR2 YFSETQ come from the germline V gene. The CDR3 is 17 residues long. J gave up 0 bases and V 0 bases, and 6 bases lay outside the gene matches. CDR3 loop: CASSLGDSLSSYNEQFF. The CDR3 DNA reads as TGCGCCAGCAGCTTGGGGGACAGTCTTAGCTCCTACAATGAGCAGTTCTTC.

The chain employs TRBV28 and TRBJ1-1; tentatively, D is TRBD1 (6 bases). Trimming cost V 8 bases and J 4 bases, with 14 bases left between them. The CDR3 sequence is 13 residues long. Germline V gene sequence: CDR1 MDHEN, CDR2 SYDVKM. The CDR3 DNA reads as TGTGCCAGCGGTACTCAGGGGAGCACTGAAGCTTTCTTT. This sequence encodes CASGTQGSTEAFF.